The 10 T cell receptor beta chains listed next were all sequenced from one sample in a study of cytomegalovirus exposure and HLA in healthy donors. PCR employed 60 Vbeta and 13 Jbeta primers. The method was immunoSEQ multiplex PCR; TCRdb's version includes in-frame clones alone and lacks a portion of them. The sample carries about 270,000 clones, roughly two thirds recorded once. The sequenced sample was PBMCs. The source of these receptors is a female donor in good health and CMV-seronegative.

This clone was observed a handful of times. This chain connects TRBV18 to TRBJ1-2, with a tentative D call TRBD1 (6 bases). This CDR3 region has 13 residues. V was cut by 8 bases and J by 5 bases, with 15 bases left in between. The germline CDR1 and CDR2 sequences are KGHSH and LQKENI. The CDR3 reads CASTEGQMYGYTF. The CDR3 DNA is TGTGCCAGCACTGAAGGACAGATGTATGGCTACACCTTC. The full variable domain, its missing parts supplied by reference TRBV18 and TRBJ1-2, is NAGVMQNPRHLVRRRGQEARLRCSPMKGHSHVYWYRQLPEEGLKFMVYLQKENIIDESGMPKERFSAEFPKEGPSILRIQQVVRGDSAAYFCASTEGQMYGYTFGSGTRLTVV.

This clone was detected only a few times. The genes are TRBV21-1 and TRBJ2-7; the table's D call, TRBD1, was not checked against the DNA. TRBV21-1 is assigned pseudogene status. CDR3 length: 18 amino acids. CDR3 in DNA: TGTGCCAGCAGCAAAGCGGGAGGACAGGGTTCCTTCCTTTACGAGCAGTACTTC. It encodes CASSKAGGQGSFLYEQYF.

This rearrangement joins TRBV29-1 to TRBJ2-1; TRBD2 matches 8 bases. Losses at the gene ends were 4 bases for V and 1 base for J; bases not matched to a gene: 9. Per germline, CDR1 SQVTM and CDR2 ANQGSEA. The CDR3 runs 16 residues. The CDR3 loop is CSVAGRLAGSYNEQFF. CDR3 bases: TGCAGCGTTGCGGGAAGATTAGCGGGATCCTACAATGAGCAGTTCTTC.

This sequence joins TRBV5-6 and TRBJ2-1; 7 positions agree with TRBD2. J lost 12 bases, V lost 1 base, and 1 base had no gene match. The CDR3 runs to 11 residues. Looked up from germline, CDR1 is SGHDT and CDR2 is YYEEEE. CDR3 loop: CASSLSGGQFF. CDR3 bases: TGTGCCAGCAGCTTGTCGGGGGGGCAGTTCTTC.

This clone occurred once. The rearrangement joins TRBV18 to TRBJ1-1; D not resolved. This CDR3 is 15 amino acids long. CDR1 and CDR2 from the germline V gene are KGHSH and LQKENI. Trimming shortened V by 5 bases and J by 1 base, and 14 bases separated the two germline ends. CDR3 amino acids: CASSTDPRGNTEAFF. Written as DNA, the CDR3 is TGTGCCAGCTCAACTGACCCGAGAGGGAACACTGAAGCTTTCTTT.

The rearrangement joins TRBV18 to TRBJ2-7; a weak D match, TRBD1 (5 bases). This CDR3 has 16 residues. CDR1 KGHSH and CDR2 LQKENI come from the germline V gene. The ends were cut back, 3 bases at V and 3 bases at J, with 18 bases in the middle. As DNA, the CDR3 is TGTGCCAGCTCACCCCCGTCTAGGACATTGGGCTACGAGCAGTACTTC. Amino acid sequence: CASSPPSRTLGYEQYF.

A word on this clone: This specimen includes other DNA sequences encoding the same CDR3. CDR3 in DNA: TGTGCCAGCAGCCGCAGCGGGAGTGGCACAGATACGCAGTATTTT. This encodes CASSRSGSGTDTQYF. This rearrangement joins TRBV2 to TRBJ2-3; 8 bases fit TRBD2. Looked up from germline, CDR1 is SNHLY and CDR2 is FYNNEI. The length of the CDR3 is 15 residues. The V segment lost 6 bases and the J segment 1 base; nucleotides outside the gene matches: 6.

The V call is TRBV7-3, the J call TRBJ2-1; 11 bases align to TRBD1. Germline V gene lookup returns CDR1 SGHTA and CDR2 FQGTGA. There are 15 residues in the CDR3. The V gene end was trimmed by 2 bases and the J gene end by 6 bases; junction bases not matched to a gene: 3. This chain's CDR3 is CASSLPGTGGNEQFF. For the CDR3, the DNA is TGTGCCAGCAGCTTACCCGGGACAGGGGGCAATGAGCAGTTCTTC.

This clone was found once. The CDR3 DNA reads TGCGCCAGCAGCTTGCGAGGGCGGAACTCCCTCTCTGGAAACACCATATATTTT. Amino acids: CASSLRGRNSLSGNTIYF. The rearrangement links TRBV5-1 to TRBJ1-3; D call uncertain. Germline V lookup: CDR1 SGHRS, CDR2 YFSETQ. There are 18 residues in the CDR3. V shed 1 base and J shed 0 bases, with 17 bases lying between them.

The rearrangement uses TRBV19 and TRBJ2-2, with D possibly matching TRBD1 (5 bases). Germline CDR1 LNHDA, CDR2 SQIVND (reference sequence). CDR3 length: 15 residues. V was shortened by 9 bases and J by 4 bases, with 18 bases between the two germline ends. CDR3 sequence (DNA): TGTGCCAGCCGATCCATAGGACAAGCCACCGGGGAGCTGTTTTTT. Protein product: CASRSIGQATGELFF.